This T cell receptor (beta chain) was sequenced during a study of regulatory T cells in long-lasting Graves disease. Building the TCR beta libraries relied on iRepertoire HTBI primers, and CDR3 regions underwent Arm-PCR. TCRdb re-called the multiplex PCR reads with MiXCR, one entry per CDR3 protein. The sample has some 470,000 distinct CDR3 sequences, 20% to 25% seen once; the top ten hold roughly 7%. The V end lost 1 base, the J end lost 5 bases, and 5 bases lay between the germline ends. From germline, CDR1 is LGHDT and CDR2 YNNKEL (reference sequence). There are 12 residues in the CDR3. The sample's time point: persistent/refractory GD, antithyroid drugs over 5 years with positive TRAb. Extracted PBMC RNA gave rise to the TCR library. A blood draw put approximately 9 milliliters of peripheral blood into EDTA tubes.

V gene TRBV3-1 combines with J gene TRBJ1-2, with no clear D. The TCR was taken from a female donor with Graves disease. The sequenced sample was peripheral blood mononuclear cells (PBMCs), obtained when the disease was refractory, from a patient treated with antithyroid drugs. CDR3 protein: CASSQGPYGYTF. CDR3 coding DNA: TGTGCCAGCAGCCAAGGACCTTATGGCTACACCTTC.